A selection of T cell receptor beta chains follows, all from one sample in a study of T cell responses to AZD1222 COVID-19 vaccine. TCRdb's table, derived via immunoSEQ multiplex PCR, lists solely in-frame clones and lacks some. The sample yields 98,000 or so clones, about 86% seen once. Sample: peripheral blood, taken on day 0 of AZD1222 vaccination. These receptors all come from an adult in good health. CDR3s include the opening cysteine and the closing phenylalanine or tryptophan. Size is omitted from some rows. Given values are once, few, many or a class for expanded clones.

size	V	J	CDR3
NA	TRBV9	TRBJ2-7	CASSPWGGTNEQYF
NA	TRBV30	TRBJ2-5	CAWKQLRGETQYF
NA	TRBV6-4	TRBJ1-5	CASSRDHNQPQHF
NA	TRBV6-5	TRBJ1-6	CASRPTGGLNSPLHF
NA	TRBV6-5	TRBJ1-3	CASSSALFPNTIYF
NA	TRBV5-6	TRBJ2-3	CASSFKGGGAIDTQYF
NA	TRBV5-1	TRBJ1-3	CASSERPGQGWDTIYF
NA	TRBV2	TRBJ1-1	CASRGGGLLNTEAFF
NA	TRBV4-2	TRBJ2-1	CASSQEGGRGVYNEQFF
once	TRBV19	TRBJ1-5	CASNPPGTGDQPQHF
NA	TRBV29-1	TRBJ1-1	CSVGGVLTEAFF
NA	TRBV14	TRBJ2-3	CASSQDLGQNTDTQYF
NA	TRBV19	TRBJ1-5	CASSIDRRGQPQHF
once	TRBV18	TRBJ1-4	CASSLNRGPNEKLFF
NA	TRBV6-4	TRBJ1-5	CASSDGAAQPQHF
NA	TRBV29-1	TRBJ2-7	CSVESTGYEQYF
NA	TRBV28	TRBJ1-1	CASSLWGARPEAFF
few	TRBV29-1	TRBJ2-7	CSVAGQSSYEQYF
NA	TRBV21-1	TRBJ1-1	CASFTRQFEAFF
NA	TRBV7-9	TRBJ1-6	CASSYEGVGPLHF
NA	TRBV3-1/TRBV3-2	TRBJ1-5	CASSLGNQPQHF
NA	TRBV24-1	TRBJ1-1	CATSDRGKNTEAFF
NA	TRBV9	TRBJ1-2	CASSVATRTYGYTF
NA	TRBV4-2	TRBJ1-6	CASSQGPRGSSSYNSPLHF
few	TRBV19	TRBJ1-2	CASSMNSLYGYTF
NA	TRBV18	TRBJ1-1	CASSPRAGEAFF
NA	TRBV20-1	TRBJ1-2	CSARVGAGYTF
NA	TRBV6-5	TRBJ2-3	CASSLTGNTDTQYF
NA	TRBV28	TRBJ1-1	CASSSGVMNTEAFF
NA	TRBV5-1	TRBJ1-6	CASSLEGHHKDSPLHF
NA	TRBV9	TRBJ2-2	CASSVGIGPPTGELFF
NA	TRBV5-1	TRBJ1-1	CASSFLSGPTDTEAFF
NA	TRBV24-1	TRBJ2-5	CATSDFNTQETQYF
NA	TRBV5-5	TRBJ1-2	CASSLQGAQAGLRGYTF
NA	TRBV27	TRBJ2-7	CASRRTGNYEQYF
once	TRBV5-4	TRBJ2-5	CASSPGQGGETQYF
NA	TRBV4-2	TRBJ1-1	CASSQQPGTELNTEAFF
once	TRBV28	TRBJ2-1	CASNSGLPASQFF
few	TRBV19	TRBJ1-1	CASSHRRIGAFF
NA	TRBV2	TRBJ1-2	CASSELGQGMDYGYTF
NA	TRBV5-1	TRBJ1-1	CASSLGGSSEAFF
NA	TRBV6-5	TRBJ2-2	CASSYGPSGTGELFF
NA	TRBV6-5	TRBJ2-2	CASSHTRDTGELFF
NA	TRBV24-1	TRBJ2-5	CATSDFSGSGETQYF
NA	TRBV5-5	TRBJ2-1	CASRPGTVSSYNEQFF
NA	TRBV28	TRBJ1-1	CASSHRVTEAFF
NA	TRBV30	TRBJ1-4	CAWGGGSGEKLFF
NA	TRBV27	TRBJ2-1	CASSFPGTSGYNEQFF
NA	TRBV7-8	TRBJ2-7	CASSPPGGRSGEQYF
NA	TRBV5-1	TRBJ2-2	CASSWRPGQSTGELFF
NA	TRBV18	TRBJ2-5	CASSPIDRGETQYF
NA	TRBV15	TRBJ2-7	CATSPDLASGEQYF
once	TRBV2	TRBJ1-2	CATVVVRGGYTF
NA	TRBV7-3	TRBJ2-3	CASAGGTTDTQYF
few	TRBV5-5	TRBJ2-7	CASSLRGDPSEQYF